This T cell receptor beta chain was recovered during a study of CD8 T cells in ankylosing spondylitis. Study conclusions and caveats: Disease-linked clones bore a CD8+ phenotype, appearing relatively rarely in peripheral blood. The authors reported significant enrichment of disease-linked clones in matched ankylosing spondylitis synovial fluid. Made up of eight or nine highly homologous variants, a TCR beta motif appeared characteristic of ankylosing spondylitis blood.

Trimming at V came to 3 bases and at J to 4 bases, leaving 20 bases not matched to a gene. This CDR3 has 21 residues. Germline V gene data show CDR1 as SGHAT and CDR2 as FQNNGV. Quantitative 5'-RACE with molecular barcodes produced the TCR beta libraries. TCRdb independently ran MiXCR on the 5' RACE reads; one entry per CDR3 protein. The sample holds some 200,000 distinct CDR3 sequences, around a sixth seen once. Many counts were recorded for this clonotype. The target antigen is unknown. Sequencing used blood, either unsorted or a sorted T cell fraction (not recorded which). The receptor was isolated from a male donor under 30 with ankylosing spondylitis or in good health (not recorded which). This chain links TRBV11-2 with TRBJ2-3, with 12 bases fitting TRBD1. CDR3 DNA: TGTGCCAGCAGCTTGGGACAGGGGGCGCACGCGCGGGATTTAGCTCCAGATACGCAGTATTTT. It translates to CASSLGQGAHARDLAPDTQYF.